This T cell receptor (beta chain) was found in a study of OX40 agonist ivuxolimab in advanced cancers. The overall study: Dose-escalation subjects each had hepatocellular carcinoma, melanoma, renal cell or head and neck cancer. Findings and limits, study-wide: It was not determined which antigens were specifically recognized by the peripheral T cells that had undergone clonal expansion. Among the lowest peripheral clonal expansion occurred in 0.1-3.0 mg/kg partial responders.

This clone appeared once. Its cognate antigen is unknown. Clones were read by immunoSEQ multiplex PCR, and TCRdb kept only the in-frame ones, dropping some. The sample includes about 45,000 clones, approximately 91% of them seen just once. Deletions cut 8 bases from V and 0 bases from J, with 7 bases between. This CDR3 contains 13 residues. CDR1 and CDR2 (germline): SNHLY, FYNNEI. The J gene is TRBJ1-4, the V gene TRBV2, with D unclear. The receptor was isolated from an adult with an advanced solid tumor such as melanoma, head and neck, liver or kidney cancer. This specimen consisted of CD4+ or CD8+ T cells sorted from blood, obtained in a trial of the OX40 agonist ivuxolimab. The CDR3, as DNA: TGTGCCAGCTTTCAACCAACTAATGAAAAACTGTTTTTT. This gives the protein CASFQPTNEKLFF.